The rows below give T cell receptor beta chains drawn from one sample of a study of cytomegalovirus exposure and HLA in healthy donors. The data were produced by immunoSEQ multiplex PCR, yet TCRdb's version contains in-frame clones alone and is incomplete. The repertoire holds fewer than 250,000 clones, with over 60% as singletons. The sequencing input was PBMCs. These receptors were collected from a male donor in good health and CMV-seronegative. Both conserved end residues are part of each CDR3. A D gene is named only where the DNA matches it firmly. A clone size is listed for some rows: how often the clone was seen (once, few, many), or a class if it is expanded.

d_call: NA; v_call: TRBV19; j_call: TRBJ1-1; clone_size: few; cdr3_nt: TGTGCCAGTACCACCGCGGGGATGGCCCGGGGCACTGAAGCTTTCTTT; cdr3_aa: CASTTAGMARGTEAFF
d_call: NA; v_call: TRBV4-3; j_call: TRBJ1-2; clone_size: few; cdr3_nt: TGCGCCAGCAGCCAAGATGGAGTCCTTAACTATGGCTACACCTTC; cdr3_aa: CASSQDGVLNYGYTF
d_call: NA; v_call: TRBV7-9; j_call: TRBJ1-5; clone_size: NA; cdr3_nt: TGTGCCAGCAGCCCAGGACAGCCAGGATTAGGGGTAGCCCAGCATTTT; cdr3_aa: CASSPGQPGLGVAQHF
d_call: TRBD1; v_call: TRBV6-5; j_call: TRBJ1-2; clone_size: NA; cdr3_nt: TGTGCCAGCAGTTACTCAGGAGGGACAGGGGACGGCCACACCTTC; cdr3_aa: CASSYSGGTGDGHTF
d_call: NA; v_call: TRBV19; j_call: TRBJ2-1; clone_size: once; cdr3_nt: TGTGCCAGTAGTATAGGTAGCGTACATGAGCAGTTCTTC; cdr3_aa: CASSIGSVHEQFF
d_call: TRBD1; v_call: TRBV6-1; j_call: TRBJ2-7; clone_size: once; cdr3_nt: TGTGCCAGCAGTGAACTGGGGACAGGGGGCGCCTACGAGCAGTACTTC; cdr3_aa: CASSELGTGGAYEQYF
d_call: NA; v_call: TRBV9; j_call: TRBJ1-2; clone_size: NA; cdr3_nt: TGTGCCAGCAGCCCCTCGGGGGTTGACTATGGCTACACCTTC; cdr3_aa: CASSPSGVDYGYTF
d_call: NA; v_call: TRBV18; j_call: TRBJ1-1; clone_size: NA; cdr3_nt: TGTGCCAGCTCACGGGTGGTATCAGGGATTTCCAGTTTGGGGAACACTGAAGCTTTCTTT; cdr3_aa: CASSRVVSGISSLGNTEAFF
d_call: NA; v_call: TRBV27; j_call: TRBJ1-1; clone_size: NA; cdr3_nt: TGTGCCAGCAGTTCAGTAGGGGCAAACACTGAAGCTTTCTTT; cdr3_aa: CASSSVGANTEAFF
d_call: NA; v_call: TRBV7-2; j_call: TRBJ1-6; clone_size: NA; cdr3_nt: TGTGCCAGCAGCTTAGGCAGCGGGGGGTCACCCCTCCACTTT; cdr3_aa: CASSLGSGGSPLHF
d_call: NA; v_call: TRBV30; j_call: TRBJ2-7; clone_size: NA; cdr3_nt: TGTGCCGTTAGACAGCCGGTCTCCTACGAGCAGTACTTC; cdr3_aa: CAVRQPVSYEQYF
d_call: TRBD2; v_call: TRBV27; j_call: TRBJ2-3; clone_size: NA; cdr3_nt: TGTGCCAGCAGACCGGGACTAGCGGTTTTGGATACGCAGTATTTT; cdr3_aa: CASRPGLAVLDTQYF
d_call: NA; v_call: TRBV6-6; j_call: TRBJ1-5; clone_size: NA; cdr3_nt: TGTGCCAGCAGTTTACGACAGATTCAGCCCCAGCATTTT; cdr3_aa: CASSLRQIQPQHF
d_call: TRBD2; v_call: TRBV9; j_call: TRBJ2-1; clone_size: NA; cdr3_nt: TGTGCCAGCAGCGATAGGACTAGCGGGATACAGTATGAGCAGTTCTTC; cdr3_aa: CASSDRTSGIQYEQFF
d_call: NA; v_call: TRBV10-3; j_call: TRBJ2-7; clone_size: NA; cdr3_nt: TGTGCCATCAGTGAGTCGCGGGACGAGCAGTACTTC; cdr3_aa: CAISESRDEQYF
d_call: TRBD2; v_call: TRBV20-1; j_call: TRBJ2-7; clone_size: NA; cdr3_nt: TGCAGTGCCGGCGGGGGCGAGCAGTACTTC; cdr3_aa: CSAGGGEQYF
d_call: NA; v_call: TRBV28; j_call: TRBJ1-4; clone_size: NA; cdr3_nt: TGTGCCAGCAGTTTATGGCCGGTCGCAACTAATGAAAAACTGTTTTTT; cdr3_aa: CASSLWPVATNEKLFF
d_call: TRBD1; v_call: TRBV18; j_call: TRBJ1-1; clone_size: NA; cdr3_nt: TGTGCCAGCTCACCCACCCGGGCACAGGGGGAGACTGAAGCTTTCTTT; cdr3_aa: CASSPTRAQGETEAFF
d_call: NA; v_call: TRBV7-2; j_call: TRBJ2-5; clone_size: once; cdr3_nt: TGTGCCAGCAGCTTAGTACAGCTCCAAGAGACCCAGTACTTC; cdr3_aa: CASSLVQLQETQYF
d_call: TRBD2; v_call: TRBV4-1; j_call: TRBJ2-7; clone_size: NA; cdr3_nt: TGCGCCAGCAGCCCAGCGAGGAGCGGGGGGTTCGACGAGCAGTACTTC; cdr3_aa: CASSPARSGGFDEQYF
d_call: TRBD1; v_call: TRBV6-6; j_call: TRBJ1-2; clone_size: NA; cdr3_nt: TGTGCCAGCAGTTACGTGGGACAGGGCCTCGGGGTGACCTTC; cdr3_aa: CASSYVGQGLGVTF
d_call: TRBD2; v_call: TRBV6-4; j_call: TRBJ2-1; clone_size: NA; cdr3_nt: TGTGCCAGCAGTGAAAGTAGCGGGGTCTCCTACAATGAGCAGTTCTTC; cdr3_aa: CASSESSGVSYNEQFF
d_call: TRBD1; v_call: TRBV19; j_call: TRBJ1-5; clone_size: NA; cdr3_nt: TGTGCCAGTAGTATAAGGATGAGGGACAGGGGAAACGGTCAGCCCCAGCATTTT; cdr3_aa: CASSIRMRDRGNGQPQHF
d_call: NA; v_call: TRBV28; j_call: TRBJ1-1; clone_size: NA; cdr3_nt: TGTGCCTCCTCACCACCAGGGTACACTGAAGCTTTCTTT; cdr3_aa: CASSPPGYTEAFF
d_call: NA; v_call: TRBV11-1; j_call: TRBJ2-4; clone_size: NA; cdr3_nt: TGTGCCAGCAGCTTAGGTGTCCGGGAATGGGGCAAAAACATTCAGTACTTC; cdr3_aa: CASSLGVREWGKNIQYF
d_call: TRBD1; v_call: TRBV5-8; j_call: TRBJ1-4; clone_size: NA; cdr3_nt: TGTGCCAGCAGTTACGGAACAGGGGGGGAAGAAAAACTGTTTTTT; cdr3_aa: CASSYGTGGEEKLFF
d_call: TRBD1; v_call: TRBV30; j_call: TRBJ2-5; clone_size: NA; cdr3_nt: TGTGCCTGGTCGACAGGGTCGGAGACCCAGTACTTC; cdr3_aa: CAWSTGSETQYF
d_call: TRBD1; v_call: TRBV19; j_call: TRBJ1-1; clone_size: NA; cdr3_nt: TGTGCCAGTAGTATAGGGGGACAGATAAACACTGAAGCTTTCTTT; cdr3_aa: CASSIGGQINTEAFF
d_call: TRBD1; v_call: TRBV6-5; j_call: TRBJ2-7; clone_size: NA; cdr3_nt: TGTGCCAGCAGTTACGGGGGGGACAGGGCGCGCGACGAGCAGTACTTC; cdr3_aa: CASSYGGDRARDEQYF
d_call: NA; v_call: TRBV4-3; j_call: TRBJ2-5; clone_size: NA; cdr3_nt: TGCGCCAGCAGCCAAGACGCCCTACTAGGAGAGACCCAGTACTTC; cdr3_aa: CASSQDALLGETQYF
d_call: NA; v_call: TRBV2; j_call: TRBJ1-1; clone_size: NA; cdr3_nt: TGTGCCAGCAGAACTCAGGGGCCGGTATACACTGAAGCTTTCTTT; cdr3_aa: CASRTQGPVYTEAFF
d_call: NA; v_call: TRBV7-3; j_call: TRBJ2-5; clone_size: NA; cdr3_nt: TGTGCCAGCAGCTTAACGAACAGGGAGACCCAGTACTTC; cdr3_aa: CASSLTNRETQYF
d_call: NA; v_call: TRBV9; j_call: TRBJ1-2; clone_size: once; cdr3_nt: TGTGCCAGCAGCGTATTGGGAGGGGCTTATGGCTACACCTTC; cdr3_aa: CASSVLGGAYGYTF
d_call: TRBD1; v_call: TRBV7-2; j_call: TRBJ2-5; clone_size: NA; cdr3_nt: TGTGCCAGCAGCCGTCCGGGACAGGGAGAGACCCAGTACTTC; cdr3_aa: CASSRPGQGETQYF
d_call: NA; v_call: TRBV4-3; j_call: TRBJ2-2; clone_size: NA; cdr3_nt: TGCGCCAGCAGTAAGAGATCCGGGGAGCTGTTTTTT; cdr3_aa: CASSKRSGELFF
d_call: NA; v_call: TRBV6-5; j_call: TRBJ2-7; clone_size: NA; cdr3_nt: TGTGCCAGCAGGGGAGGCGGGTCCTCCTACGAGCAGTACTTC; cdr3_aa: CASRGGGSSYEQYF
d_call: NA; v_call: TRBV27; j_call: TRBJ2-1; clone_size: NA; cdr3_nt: TGTGCCAGCAGCCAGCGGACCTACAATGAGCAGTTCTTC; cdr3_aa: CASSQRTYNEQFF
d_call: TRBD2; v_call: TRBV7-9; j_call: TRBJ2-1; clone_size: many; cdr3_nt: TGTGCCAGCAGCGACGGGACTATGGGCAATGAGCAGTTCTTC; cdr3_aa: CASSDGTMGNEQFF
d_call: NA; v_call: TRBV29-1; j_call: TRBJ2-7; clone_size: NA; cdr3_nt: TGCAGCGTTACAGGGCAGGTCTCCTACGAGCAGTACTTC; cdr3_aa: CSVTGQVSYEQYF
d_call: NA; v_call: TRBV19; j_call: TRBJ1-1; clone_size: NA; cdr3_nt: TGTGCCAGTACGGCGGTGCAGGGCAGGGTCACTGAAGCTTTCTTT; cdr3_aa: CASTAVQGRVTEAFF
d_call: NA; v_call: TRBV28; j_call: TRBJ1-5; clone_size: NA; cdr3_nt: TGTGCCAGCAATCCCCCCCGGGGCCAGGGGAATCAGCCCCAGCATTTT; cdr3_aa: CASNPPRGQGNQPQHF
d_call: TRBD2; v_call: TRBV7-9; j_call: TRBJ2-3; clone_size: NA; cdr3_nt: TGTGCCAGCAGCCGACGACTAGCGGGAGCTCGCACAGATACGCAGTATTTT; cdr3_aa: CASSRRLAGARTDTQYF
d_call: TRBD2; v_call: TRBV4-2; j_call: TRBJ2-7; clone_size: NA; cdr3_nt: TGTGCCAGCAGCCGGGGCGGGAGTGGGTCCTACGAGCAGTACTTC; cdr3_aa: CASSRGGSGSYEQYF
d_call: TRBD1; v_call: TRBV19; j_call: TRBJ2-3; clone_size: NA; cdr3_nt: TGTGCCAGTAGTCCCCGGACAGGGGGAATTGATTTT; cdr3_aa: CASSPRTGGIDF
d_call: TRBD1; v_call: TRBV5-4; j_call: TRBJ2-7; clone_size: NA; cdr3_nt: TGTGCCAGCAGCGGACAGGGGTCCCCCGGGCAGTACTTC; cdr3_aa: CASSGQGSPGQYF
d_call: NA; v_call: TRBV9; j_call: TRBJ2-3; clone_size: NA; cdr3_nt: TGTGCCAGCAGCTACACAGATACGCAGTATTTT; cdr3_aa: CASSYTDTQYF
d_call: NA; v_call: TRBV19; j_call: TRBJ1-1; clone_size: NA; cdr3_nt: TGTGCAAGTTCTCAGAACGCTGAAGCTTTCTTT; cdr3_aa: CASSQNAEAFF
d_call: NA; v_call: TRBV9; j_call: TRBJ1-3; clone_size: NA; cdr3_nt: TGTGCCAGCAGCCCGAGCCCTAACCCCTCTGGAAACACCATATATTTT; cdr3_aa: CASSPSPNPSGNTIYF
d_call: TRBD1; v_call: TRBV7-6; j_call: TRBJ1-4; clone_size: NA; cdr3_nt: TGTGCCAGCAGCCGCCCGACAGGGGCTAATGAAAAACTGTTTTTT; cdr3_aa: CASSRPTGANEKLFF
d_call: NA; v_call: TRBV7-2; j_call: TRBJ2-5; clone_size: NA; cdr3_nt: TGTGCCAGCAGCTTAGGTGAGGCCTGGACCCAGTACTTC; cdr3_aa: CASSLGEAWTQYF
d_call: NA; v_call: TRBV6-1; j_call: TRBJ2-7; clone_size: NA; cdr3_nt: TGTGCCAGCAGCGACCCTAATGGAGGAACCTACGAGCAGTACTTC; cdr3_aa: CASSDPNGGTYEQYF
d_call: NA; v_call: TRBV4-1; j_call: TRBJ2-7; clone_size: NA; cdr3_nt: TGCGCCAGCAGCCAAGATTCCCTCCGGACAGACTACGAGCAGTACTTC; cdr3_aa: CASSQDSLRTDYEQYF
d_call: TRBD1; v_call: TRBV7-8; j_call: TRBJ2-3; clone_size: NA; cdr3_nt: TGTGCCAGCAGCCCAATAGACAGGGGAGCGCAGTATTTT; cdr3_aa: CASSPIDRGAQYF
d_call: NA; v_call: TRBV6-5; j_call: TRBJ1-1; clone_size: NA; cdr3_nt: TGTGCCAGCAATGGTAGGGAGATGAACACTGAAGCTTTCTTT; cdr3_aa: CASNGREMNTEAFF
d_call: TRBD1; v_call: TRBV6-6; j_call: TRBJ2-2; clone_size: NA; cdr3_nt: TGTGCCAGCAGTTACAGGACAGGGGCGGGCGGGGAGCTGTTTTTT; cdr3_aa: CASSYRTGAGGELFF